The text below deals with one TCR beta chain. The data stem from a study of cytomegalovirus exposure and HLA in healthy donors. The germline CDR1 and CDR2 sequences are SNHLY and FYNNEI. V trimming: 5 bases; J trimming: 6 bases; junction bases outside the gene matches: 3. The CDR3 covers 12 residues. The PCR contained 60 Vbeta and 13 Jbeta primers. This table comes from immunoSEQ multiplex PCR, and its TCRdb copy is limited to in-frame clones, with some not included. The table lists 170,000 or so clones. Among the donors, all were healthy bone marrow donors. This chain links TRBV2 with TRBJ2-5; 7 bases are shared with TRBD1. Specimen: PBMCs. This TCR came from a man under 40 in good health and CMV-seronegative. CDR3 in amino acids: CASSRDSQTQYF. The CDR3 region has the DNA TGTGCCAGCAGTAGGGACAGTCAGACCCAGTACTTC.